This TCR beta chain was observed in a study of blood T cells in healthy people across ages. Study outcomes and limitations: Roughly linear age-related decline in beta diversity appeared, significant by age around 36. Diversity figures based on one million T cells were deemed too low.

Ten or more counts support this clonotype. Its antigen is currently unknown. CDR1 and CDR2 (germline): SQVTM, ANQGSEA. The CDR3 totals 14 residues. The germline V and J ends were trimmed by 3 bases and 7 bases, with 18 bases remaining between them. With a J-beta primer mix and a sample-barcoded 5' primer, a second PCR ran about 6 to 11 cycles. In TCRdb, the 5' RACE reads were re-called with MiXCR into one record per CDR3 protein. The data hold 600,000 or so distinct CDR3 sequences, with around 21% observed a single time. The genes are TRBV29-1 and TRBJ2-5; maybe TRBD2 (5 bases). This TCR was recovered from a man between 70 and 80 years old in good health. Sequences were obtained from blood. The CDR3 nucleotides read TGCAGCGTTGATGCGGGCCAGATGGTGGGGACCCAGTACTTC. Translated: CSVDAGQMVGTQYF.